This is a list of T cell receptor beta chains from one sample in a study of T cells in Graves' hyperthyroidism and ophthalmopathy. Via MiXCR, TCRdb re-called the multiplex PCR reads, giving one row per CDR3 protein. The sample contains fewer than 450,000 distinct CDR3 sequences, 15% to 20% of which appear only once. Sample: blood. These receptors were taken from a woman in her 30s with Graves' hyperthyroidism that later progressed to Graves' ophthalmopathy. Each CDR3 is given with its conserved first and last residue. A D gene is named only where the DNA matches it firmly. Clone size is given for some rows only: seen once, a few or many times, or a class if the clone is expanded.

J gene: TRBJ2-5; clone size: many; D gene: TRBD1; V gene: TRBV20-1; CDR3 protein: CSARDGTDLGETQYF; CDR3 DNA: TGCAGTGCTAGAGACGGGACAGACTTGGGAGAGACCCAGTACTTC
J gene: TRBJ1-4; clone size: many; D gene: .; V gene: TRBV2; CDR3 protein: CASSESGGEDEKLFF; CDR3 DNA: TGTGCCAGCAGTGAGTCGGGGGGAGAGGATGAAAAACTGTTTTTT
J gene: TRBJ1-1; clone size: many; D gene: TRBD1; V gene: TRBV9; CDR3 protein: CASSVDPGQGSNTEAFF; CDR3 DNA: TGTGCCAGCAGCGTAGACCCGGGACAGGGGTCGAACACTGAAGCTTTCTTT
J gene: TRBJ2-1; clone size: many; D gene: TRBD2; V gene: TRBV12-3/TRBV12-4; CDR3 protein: CASETGRGAPNEQFF; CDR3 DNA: TGTGCCAGCGAGACGGGGCGGGGGGCCCCCAATGAGCAGTTCTTC
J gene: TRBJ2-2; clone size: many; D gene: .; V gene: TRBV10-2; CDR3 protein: CASIIGTVNTGELFF; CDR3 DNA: TGCGCCAGCATCATCGGGACCGTGAACACCGGGGAGCTGTTTTTT
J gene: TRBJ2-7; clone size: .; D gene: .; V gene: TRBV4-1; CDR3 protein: CASSLEKGTTYEQYF; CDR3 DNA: TGCGCCAGCAGCCTAGAGAAGGGGACAACCTACGAGCAGTACTTC
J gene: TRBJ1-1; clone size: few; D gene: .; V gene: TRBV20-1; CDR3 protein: CSANEGAGTEAFF; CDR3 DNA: TGCAGTGCTAACGAGGGTGCGGGCACTGAAGCTTTCTTT
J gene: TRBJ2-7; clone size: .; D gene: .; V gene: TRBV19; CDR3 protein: CASSMEGTATCEQYF; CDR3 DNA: TGTGCCAGTAGTATGGAAGGGACCGCCACCTGCGAGCAGTACTTC
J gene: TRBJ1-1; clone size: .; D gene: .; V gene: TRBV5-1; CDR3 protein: CASSLARASNTEAFF; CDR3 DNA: TGCGCCAGCAGCTTGGCTCGGGCGTCAAACACTGAAGCTTTCTTT
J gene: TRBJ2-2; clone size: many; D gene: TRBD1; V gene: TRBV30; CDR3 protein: CAWRNRGQANTGELFF; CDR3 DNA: TGTGCCTGGAGAAACAGGGGGCAAGCGAACACCGGGGAGCTGTTTTTT
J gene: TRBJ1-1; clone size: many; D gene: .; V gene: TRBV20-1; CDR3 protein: CSASLRSNTEAFF; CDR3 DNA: TGCAGTGCTAGTCTGCGGTCCAACACTGAAGCTTTCTTT
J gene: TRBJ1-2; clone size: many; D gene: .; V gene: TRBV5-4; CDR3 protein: CASSLFGAAYYGYTF; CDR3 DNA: TGTGCCAGCAGCTTGTTCGGAGCAGCTTACTATGGCTACACCTTC
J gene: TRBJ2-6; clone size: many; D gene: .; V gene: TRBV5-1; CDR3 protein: CASSSRVHTGANVLTF; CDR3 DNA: TGCGCCAGCAGCTCCAGGGTACACACTGGGGCCAACGTCCTGACTTTC
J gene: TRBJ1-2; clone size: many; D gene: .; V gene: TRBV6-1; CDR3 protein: CASSEVTTSYGYTF; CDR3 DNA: TGTGCCAGCAGTGAAGTGACCACAAGCTATGGCTACACCTTC
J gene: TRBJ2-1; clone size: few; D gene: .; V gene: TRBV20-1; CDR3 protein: CSARDWAGLGEQFF; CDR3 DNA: TGCAGTGCTAGAGATTGGGCAGGGCTCGGGGAGCAGTTCTTC